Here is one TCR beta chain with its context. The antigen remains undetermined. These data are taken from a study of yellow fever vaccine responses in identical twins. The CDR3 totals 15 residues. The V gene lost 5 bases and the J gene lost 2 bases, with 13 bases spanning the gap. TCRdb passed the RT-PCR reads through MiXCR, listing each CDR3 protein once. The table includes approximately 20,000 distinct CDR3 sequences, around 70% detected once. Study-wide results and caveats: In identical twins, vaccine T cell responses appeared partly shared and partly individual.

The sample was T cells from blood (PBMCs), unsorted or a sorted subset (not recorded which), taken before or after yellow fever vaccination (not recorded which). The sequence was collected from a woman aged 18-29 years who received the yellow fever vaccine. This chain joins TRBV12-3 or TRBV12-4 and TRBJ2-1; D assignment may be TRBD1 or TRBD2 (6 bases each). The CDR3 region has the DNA TGTGCCAGCAGTAAAAGGGGGGCGACCTACAATGAGCAGTTCTTC. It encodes CASSKRGATYNEQFF.